This TCR beta chain is drawn from a study of blood T cell repertoires in COVID-19. Germline V gene lookup returns CDR1 SGHVS and CDR2 FNYEAQ. CDR3 length: 15 amino acids. V was pared by 4 bases and J by 3 bases, with 6 bases of the junction left unmatched. In the authors' workflow: Cell counts per sample came from amplifying reference gene primers. Clones were read by immunoSEQ multiplex PCR, and TCRdb kept only the in-frame ones, dropping some. D and trimming come from the DNA, and the V and J calls and clone size come from that table. The data hold 150,000 to 200,000 clones, with under 85% observed a single time.

The sequenced sample was peripheral blood. The sequence was obtained from a man aged 55 to 70 with active or convalescent COVID-19. The chain couples TRBV7-6 to TRBJ1-3; 7 bases are shared with TRBD1. CDR3 DNA: TGTGCCAGCAGCTCCTCGTGGGACAGTGGAAACACCATATATTTT. Protein sequence: CASSSSWDSGNTIYF.